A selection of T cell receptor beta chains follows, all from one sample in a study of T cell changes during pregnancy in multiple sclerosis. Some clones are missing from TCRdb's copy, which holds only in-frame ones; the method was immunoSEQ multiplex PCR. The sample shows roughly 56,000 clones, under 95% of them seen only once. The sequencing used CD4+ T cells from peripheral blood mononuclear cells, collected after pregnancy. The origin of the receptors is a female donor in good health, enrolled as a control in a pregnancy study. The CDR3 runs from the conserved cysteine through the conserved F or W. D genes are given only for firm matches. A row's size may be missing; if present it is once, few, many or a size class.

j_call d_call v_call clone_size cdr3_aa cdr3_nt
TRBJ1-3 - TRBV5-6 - CASSQQGAGNTIYF TGTGCCAGCAGCCAACAGGGCGCTGGAAACACCATATATTTT
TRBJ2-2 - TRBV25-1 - CASRRGGTGELFF TGTGCCAGCAGACGGGGTGGGACCGGGGAGCTGTTTTTT
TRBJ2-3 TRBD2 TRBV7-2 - CASSETSGGGTDTQYF TGTGCCAGCAGCGAAACTAGCGGGGGGGGCACAGATACGCAGTATTTT
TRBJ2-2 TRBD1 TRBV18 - CASSPSLPGGKTGELFF TGTGCCAGCTCACCCTCGCTACCAGGGGGCAAAACCGGGGAGCTGTTTTTT
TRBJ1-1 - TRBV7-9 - CASSTPFKGAEAFF TGTGCCAGCAGCACCCCTTTTAAGGGGGCTGAAGCTTTCTTT
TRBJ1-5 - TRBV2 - CASTLGRDDQPQHF TGTGCCAGCACCCTTGGGAGGGATGATCAGCCCCAGCATTTT
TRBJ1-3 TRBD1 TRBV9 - CASSAGQGRFKGYTIYF TGTGCCAGCAGCGCGGGACAGGGAAGGTTTAAAGGTTACACCATATATTTT
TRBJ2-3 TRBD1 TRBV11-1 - CASSSGQGARVVPDTQYF TGTGCCAGCAGCTCCGGACAGGGGGCGAGAGTGGTGCCAGATACGCAGTATTTT
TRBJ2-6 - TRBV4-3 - CASSQDLSGQISGANVLTF TGCGCCAGCAGCCAAGACCTCAGCGGACAGATCTCTGGGGCCAACGTCCTGACTTTC
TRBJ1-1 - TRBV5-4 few CASSSGQFLNTEAFF TGTGCCAGCAGCTCAGGACAGTTTTTGAACACTGAAGCTTTCTTT
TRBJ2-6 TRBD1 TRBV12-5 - CASGLALGTAGSGANVLTF TGTGCTAGTGGTTTGGCTCTAGGGACAGCCGGCTCTGGGGCCAACGTCCTGACTTTC
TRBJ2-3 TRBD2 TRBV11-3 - CASSIYWTSGGLTDTQYF TGTGCCAGCAGCATTTATTGGACTAGCGGGGGACTCACAGATACGCAGTATTTT
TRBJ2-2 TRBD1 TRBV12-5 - CASGTGTAYTGELFF TGTGCTAGTGGGACCGGGACAGCTTACACCGGGGAGCTGTTTTTT
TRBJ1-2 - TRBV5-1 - CASSSDAGRYGYTF TGCGCCAGCAGTTCGGACGCAGGGAGGTATGGCTACACCTTC
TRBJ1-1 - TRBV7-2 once CASRRDTEAFF TGTGCCAGCAGGAGAGACACTGAAGCTTTCTTT
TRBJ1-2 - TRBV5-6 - CASRLWDTNYGYTF TGTGCCAGCAGATTATGGGACACTAACTATGGCTACACCTTC
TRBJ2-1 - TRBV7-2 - CASSFGSRGSYNEQFF TGTGCCAGCAGCTTTGGTTCGAGGGGGTCCTACAATGAGCAGTTCTTC
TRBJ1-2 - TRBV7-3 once CASSLRGDSPNYGYTF TGTGCCAGCAGCTTAAGGGGAGATAGTCCTAACTATGGCTACACCTTC
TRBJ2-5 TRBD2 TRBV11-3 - CASSLNGRGLAGGAQYF TGTGCCAGCAGCTTAAATGGAAGGGGACTAGCGGGGGGGGCCCAGTACTTC
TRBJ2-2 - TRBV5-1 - CASSRLRHTGELFF TGCGCCAGCAGCCGACTTCGACACACCGGGGAGCTGTTTTTT
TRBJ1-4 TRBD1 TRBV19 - CASSRGGAGSNEKLFF TGTGCCAGTAGTCGAGGGGGCGCAGGGTCGAATGAAAAACTGTTTTTT
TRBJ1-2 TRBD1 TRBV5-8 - CASRFPGTGDGYTF TGTGCCAGCAGGTTTCCGGGGACAGGAGATGGCTACACCTTC
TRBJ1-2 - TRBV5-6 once CASSLAPGDYGYTF TGTGCCAGCAGCTTGGCCCCGGGAGACTATGGCTACACCTTC
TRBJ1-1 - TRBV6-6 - CASSPRGGVNTEAFF TGTGCCAGCAGCCCCCGGGGTGGGGTGAACACTGAAGCTTTCTTT
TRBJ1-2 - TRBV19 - CASSIVIGGAPLSYGYTF TGTGCCAGTAGTATCGTGATCGGGGGTGCACCGCTTTCCTATGGCTACACCTTC
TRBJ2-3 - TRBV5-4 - CASSLDHASKDTQYF TGTGCCAGCAGCTTGGACCATGCTAGCAAAGATACGCAGTATTTT
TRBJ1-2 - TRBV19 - CASSNGYHGGQYYGYTF TGTGCCAGTAGTAATGGATATCACGGGGGGCAGTACTATGGCTACACCTTC
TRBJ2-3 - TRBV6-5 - CASSYSGGTDTQYF TGTGCCAGCAGTTACTCCGGGGGCACAGATACGCAGTATTTT
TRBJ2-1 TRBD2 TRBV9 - CASSVISGGYNEQFF TGTGCCAGCAGCGTTATAAGCGGGGGGTACAATGAGCAGTTCTTC
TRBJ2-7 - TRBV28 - CASSLEGGTAYEQYF TGTGCCAGCAGTTTAGAAGGGGGGACAGCCTACGAGCAGTACTTC
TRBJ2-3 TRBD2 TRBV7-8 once CASSTRTSDSTDTQYF TGTGCCAGCAGCACGCGGACTAGCGATAGCACAGATACGCAGTATTTT
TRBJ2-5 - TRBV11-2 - CASSPGNQETQYF TGTGCCAGCAGCCCGGGGAACCAAGAGACCCAGTACTTC
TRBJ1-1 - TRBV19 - CASSTGQGAQNTEAFF TGTGCCAGTAGTACCGGCCAAGGGGCCCAGAACACTGAAGCTTTCTTT
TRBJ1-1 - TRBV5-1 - CAGSGGTPRGTEAFF TGCGCCGGCAGCGGTGGGACACCGAGGGGCACTGAAGCTTTCTTT
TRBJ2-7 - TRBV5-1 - CASSSPDTYEQYF TGCGCCAGCAGCTCCCCGGACACCTACGAGCAGTACTTC
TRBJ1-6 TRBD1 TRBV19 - CASSSGQAAYSPLHF TGTGCCAGTAGTTCGGGACAGGCGGCATATTCACCCCTCCACTTT
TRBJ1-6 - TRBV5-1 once CASSPLGGISNSPLHF TGCGCCAGCAGCCCACTTGGCGGTATTAGTAATTCACCCCTCCACTTT
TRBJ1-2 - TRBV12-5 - CASGLVLDRTSYGYTF TGTGCTAGTGGTTTGGTACTCGACAGGACCAGCTATGGCTACACCTTC
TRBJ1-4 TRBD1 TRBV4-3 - CASSQDWSRGNEKLFF TGCGCCAGCAGCCAAGATTGGTCCAGGGGGAATGAAAAACTGTTTTTT
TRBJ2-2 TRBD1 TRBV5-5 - CASSVTGYPSTGELFF TGTGCCAGCAGCGTGACAGGGTACCCCAGCACCGGGGAGCTGTTTTTT
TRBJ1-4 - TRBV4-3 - CASSQEAGADEKLFF TGCGCCAGCAGCCAAGAGGCGGGGGCGGATGAAAAACTGTTTTTT
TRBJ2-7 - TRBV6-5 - CASSARVANSYEQYF TGTGCCAGCAGTGCTAGGGTAGCGAACTCCTACGAGCAGTACTTC
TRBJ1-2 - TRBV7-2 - CASSLPLATIYGYTF TGTGCCAGCAGCTTACCCCTCGCCACAATCTATGGCTACACCTTC
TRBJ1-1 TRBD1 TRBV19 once CASSIGTGIMNTEAFF TGTGCCAGTAGTATCGGGACAGGGATCATGAACACTGAAGCTTTCTTT
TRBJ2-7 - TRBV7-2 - CASSLDTGSYEQYF TGTGCCAGCAGCTTAGATACGGGCTCCTACGAGCAGTACTTC
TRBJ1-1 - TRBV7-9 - CASSLEQNTEAFF TGTGCCAGCAGCTTAGAACAGAACACTGAAGCTTTCTTT
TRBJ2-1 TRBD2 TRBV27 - CASSYGLAGAQSYNEQFF TGTGCCAGCAGTTACGGACTAGCGGGGGCTCAATCCTACAATGAGCAGTTCTTC
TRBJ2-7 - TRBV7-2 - CASSPGPLEQYF TGTGCCAGCAGCCCTGGGCCTTTAGAGCAGTACTTC
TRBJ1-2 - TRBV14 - CASSRLGGGRDGYTF TGTGCCAGCAGCCGACTCGGGGGGGGTAGAGATGGCTACACCTTC
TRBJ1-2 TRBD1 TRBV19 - CASSIRQGANYGYTF TGTGCCAGTAGTATACGACAGGGGGCGAACTATGGCTACACCTTC
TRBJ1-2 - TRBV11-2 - CASSRGMGSNYGYTF TGTGCCAGCAGCAGGGGAATGGGCAGTAACTATGGCTACACCTTC
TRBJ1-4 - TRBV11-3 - CASSPSRVGEKLFF TGTGCCAGCAGCCCATCCAGGGTTGGAGAAAAACTGTTTTTT
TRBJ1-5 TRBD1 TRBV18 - CASSDRAGNQPQHF TGTGCCAGCTCCGACAGGGCGGGCAATCAGCCCCAGCATTTT